Below, 23 T cell receptor beta chains from the same sample are listed, as sequenced in a study of blood T cell repertoires in COVID-19. Assay used: immunoSEQ multiplex PCR; TCRdb lists only in-frame clones, some missing. The profile covers fewer than 350,000 clones, with around 84% appearing a single time and 1.9% taken by the ten largest. Material: PBMCs or T cells enriched from blood (not recorded which). Receptor source: a woman aged 30 to 39 who had been exposed to COVID-19.

The chain joins TRBV19 to TRBJ1-1, with D possibly TRBD1 on 6 matching bases. Germline lookup yields CDR1 LNHDA and CDR2 SQIVND (reference sequence). V was clipped by 9 bases and J by 0 bases, with 14 bases between them. The length of the CDR3 is 14 residues. The CDR3 loop reads CASNLGQMNTEAFF. Here the CDR3 DNA reads TGTGCCAGCAACCTTGGACAGATGAACACTGAAGCTTTCTTT.

V is TRBV27 and J is TRBJ1-2; the D is unclear. The CDR3 sequence is 14 residues long. Looked up from germline, CDR1 is MNHEY and CDR2 is SMNVEV (reference sequence). The ends were cut back, 2 bases at V and 2 bases at J, with 9 bases in the middle. The DNA of the CDR3 is TGTGCCAGCAGTTTAAATCGACAAAACTATGGCTACACCTTC. Its protein is CASSLNRQNYGYTF.

This clone occurred once. The chain employs TRBV28 and TRBJ2-7; 8 nucleotides agree with TRBD2. Germline CDR1 MDHEN, CDR2 SYDVKM. There are 13 residues in the CDR3. With 7 bases clipped from V and 6 bases from J, the junction kept 8 bases outside the gene matches. The CDR3 nucleotides are TGTGCCAGCACGCCGGGGGGGGCGTCCGAGCAGTACTTC. This codes for CASTPGGASEQYF.

The chain has TRBV18 and TRBJ1-1; 9 positions agree with TRBD1. V trimming: 3 bases; J trimming: 1 base; junction bases outside the gene matches: 3. The CDR3 is 15 residues long. Germline V gene lookup returns CDR1 KGHSH and CDR2 LQKENI. CDR3 sequence: CASSPGQGANTEAFF. The CDR3 DNA reads as TGTGCCAGCTCACCGGGACAGGGTGCGAACACTGAAGCTTTCTTT.

J is TRBJ2-5 and V is TRBV5-4; D remains unclear. This CDR3 is built from 12 residues. Germline CDR1 SGHNT, CDR2 YYREEE (reference sequence). V gave up 2 bases and J gave up 4 bases, with 6 bases separating them. The DNA for the CDR3 is TGTGCCAGCAGCTTCGGTGGAGAGACCCAGTACTTC. It is translated as CASSFGGETQYF.

The chain is built from TRBV12-3 or TRBV12-4 and TRBJ2-2; tentatively, D is TRBD1 (5 bases). V was pared by 7 bases and J by 9 bases, with 9 bases between. CDR3 size: 11 residues. CDR3 nucleotide sequence: TGTGCCAGCACCAAGGGGAGGGAGCTGTTTTTT. It translates to CASTKGRELFF.

V and J are TRBV5-1 and TRBJ1-4; D possibly corresponds to TRBD1 (5 bases). From germline, CDR1 is SGHRS and CDR2 YFSETQ. V lost 3 bases to trimming and J lost 2 bases, with 8 bases between them. The CDR3 has 14 amino acids. The CDR3 DNA sequence: TGCGCCAGCAGCTCCGACAGTACTAATGAAAAACTGTTTTTT. This translates into CASSSDSTNEKLFF.

The V and J genes are TRBV19 and TRBJ2-7, with 10 bases lining up with TRBD2. Losses at the gene ends were 6 bases for V and 1 base for J; bases not matched to a gene: 6. Germline V CDR1 and CDR2: LNHDA, SQIVND (reference sequence). The CDR3 consists of 15 residues. The DNA for the CDR3 is TGTGCCAGTAGCGTTAGAGCGGGGGGGTCCTACGAGCAGTACTTC. Residues: CASSVRAGGSYEQYF.

With regard to this clone: The sample contains more than one DNA sequence encoding this CDR3. The chain combines TRBV9 with TRBJ2-2, with D perhaps matching TRBD2 (5 bases). Germline CDR1 and CDR2: SGDLS and YYNGEE. The CDR3 has 16 amino acids. The V end lost 0 bases, the J end lost 3 bases, and 12 bases lay between the germline ends. The CDR3, as DNA: TGTGCCAGCAGCGTAGCTCCGGGAAGGGACACCGGGGAGCTGTTTTTT. As protein: CASSVAPGRDTGELFF. Using reference TRBV9 and TRBJ2-2 for the parts outside the CDR3, the full variable domain is DSGVTQTPKHLITATGQRVTLRCSPRSGDLSVYWYQQSLDQGLQFLIQYYNGEERAKGNILERFSAQQFPDLHSELNLSSLELGDSALYFCASSVAPGRDTGELFFGEGSRLTVL.

The CDR3 DNA follows: TGTGCCAGCAGTTTAATCATGGGCGAGCAGTTCTTC. Translating it yields CASSLIMGEQFF. The chain uses TRBV6-2 or TRBV6-3 and TRBJ2-1; D ambiguous. The germline CDR1 and CDR2 sequences are MNHEY and SVGEGT. This CDR3 is built from 12 residues. The V end lost 4 bases, the J end lost 10 bases, and 11 bases lay between the germline ends.

In this sample, this clone turned up a few times. The chain is built from TRBV9 and TRBJ2-5, with D maybe TRBD2 (6 bases). Trimming removed 0 bases at V and 1 base at J, with 16 bases between. Germline CDR1 SGDLS, CDR2 YYNGEE. The CDR3 loop spans 17 amino acids. This CDR3 is CASSVGLGVEVQETQYF. DNA of the CDR3: TGTGCCAGCAGCGTAGGACTAGGGGTGGAAGTCCAAGAGACCCAGTACTTC.

The chain recombines TRBV30 with TRBJ1-6, with D unresolved. Germline lookup yields CDR1 GTSNPN and CDR2 SVGIG (reference sequence). The CDR3 contains 13 residues. The V and J ends lost 3 bases and 7 bases respectively, with 10 bases between them. The CDR3, as DNA: TGTGCCTGGAGACCCCCAGCGAATTCACCCCTCCACTTT. This sequence encodes CAWRPPANSPLHF.

This chain uses TRBV6-5 with TRBJ2-3, with 9 bases matching TRBD2. The J segment lost 2 bases and the V segment lost 3 bases, leaving 3 bases of the junction unmatched. The germline V gene has CDR1 MNHEY and CDR2 SVGAGI. The CDR3 totals 15 residues. Written as DNA, the CDR3 is TGTGCCAGCAGTTATCGCGGGGGGGCCACAGATACGCAGTATTTT. Amino acid sequence: CASSYRGGATDTQYF.

The V call is TRBV9, the J call TRBJ2-2; D is perhaps TRBD2 (5 bases). Germline V gene data show CDR1 as SGDLS and CDR2 as YYNGEE. Trimming cost V 6 bases and J 4 bases, with 13 bases left between them. The CDR3 covers 14 residues. The CDR3 sequence: CASKSRRATGELFF. In nucleotides, the CDR3 is TGTGCCAGCAAATCTCGGCGGGCCACCGGGGAGCTGTTTTTT.

This rearrangement joins TRBV13 to TRBJ2-4; D remains ambiguous. The CDR3 is 14 residues long. Germline V CDR1 and CDR2: PRHDT, FYEKMQ (reference sequence). The germline V and J ends were trimmed by 2 bases and 0 bases, with 5 bases remaining between them. In nucleotides, the CDR3 is TGTGCCAGCAGCTTATTTATAGCCAAAAACATTCAGTACTTC. Translation: CASSLFIAKNIQYF.

Worth noting for this clone: One junction end disagrees with the germline gene, perhaps due to a read error. The chain recombines TRBV7-7 with TRBJ2-1, with a weak D call TRBD2 (7 bases). The CDR3 spans 15 residues. Germline-derived CDR1 and CDR2 are SSHAT and FNYEAQ (reference sequence). Written as DNA, the CDR3 is TGTGCTAGCAGCTTAGAGGCGGGGGCTTACAATGAGCAGTTCTTC. Translated: CASSLEAGAYNEQFF. Full variable domain (missing parts from reference TRBV7-7 and TRBJ2-1): GAGVSQSPRYKVTKRGQDVTLRCDPISSHATLYWYQQALGQGPEFLTYFNYEAQPDKSGLPSDRFSAERPEGSISTLTIQRTEQRDSAMYRCASSLEAGAYNEQFFGPGTRLTVL.

V is TRBV4-2 and J is TRBJ2-3; 8 nucleotides match TRBD1. The germline CDR1 and CDR2 sequences are LGHNA and YNFKEQ. The V and J ends lost 4 bases and 2 bases, in that order; junction bases with no gene match: 17. The CDR3 loop spans 19 amino acids. CDR3 residues: CASSRVSGWDRRSTDTQYF. In nucleotides, the CDR3 is TGTGCCAGCAGCCGAGTTTCTGGTTGGGACAGGAGATCCACAGATACGCAGTATTTT.

CDR3 DNA: TGTGCCAGTAGTGAGACAGGGACGAGAACTGAAGCTTTCTTT. As protein: CASSETGTRTEAFF. The chain carries TRBV19 and TRBJ1-1; TRBD1 matches at 7 bases. This CDR3 region has 14 residues. The V gene's germline CDR1 is LNHDA and CDR2 SQIVND (reference sequence). V lost 5 bases and J lost 5; bases outside the gene matches: 8.

This chain joins TRBV27 and TRBJ2-4, with 7 bases identical to TRBD1. After removal of 6 bases from V and 1 base from J, the junction contained 6 bases not matched to a gene. Germline-derived CDR1 and CDR2 are MNHEY and SMNVEV (reference sequence). The CDR3 is made up of 15 amino acids. Here the CDR3 DNA reads TGTGCCAGCAGCCCGTCGACAGGGGCCAAAAACATTCAGTACTTC. It specifies CASSPSTGAKNIQYF.

The gene calls are TRBV5-1 and TRBJ2-1; 7 bases are shared with TRBD1. Trimming at V came to 4 bases and at J to 7 bases, leaving 8 bases not matched to a gene. Germline V CDR1 and CDR2: SGHRS, YFSETQ. This CDR3 has 14 residues. Written as DNA, the CDR3 is TGCGCCAGCAGCCGCGTTCGACAGGGAAATGAGCAGTTCTTC. Translated: CASSRVRQGNEQFF.

A note on this clone: Other DNA sequences in the same sample also yield this CDR3. The chain carries TRBV28 and TRBJ2-5; D remains unclear. V lost 3 bases, J lost 2 bases, and 7 bases lay in between. In germline, CDR1 is MDHEN, CDR2 SYDVKM. The CDR3 extends over 13 amino acids. CDR3 in amino acids: CASSFGRQETQYF. The CDR3 region has the DNA TGTGCCAGCAGTTTCGGTCGGCAAGAGACCCAGTACTTC.

The V call is TRBV12-5, the J call TRBJ2-2; 8 nucleotides agree with TRBD2. The J segment lost 5 bases and the V segment lost 1 base, leaving 3 bases of the junction unmatched. CDR1 is LGHNT and CDR2 is FRNRAP in the germline V gene. The CDR3 is 15 amino acids. The CDR3 sequence: CASGLERGGTGELFF. Here the CDR3 DNA reads TGTGCTAGTGGTTTGGAACGGGGGGGTACCGGGGAGCTGTTTTTT.

V gene TRBV24-1 combines with J gene TRBJ2-4; D possibly corresponds to TRBD1 (6 bases). V gave up 4 bases and J gave up 3 bases, with 15 bases separating them. The length of the CDR3 is 16 residues. Germline V gene lookup returns CDR1 KGHDR and CDR2 SFDVKD. The DNA for the CDR3 is TGTGCCACCAGTGAAACAGGGAAAGGCGGCAAAAACATTCAGTACTTC. Translation gives CATSETGKGGKNIQYF.